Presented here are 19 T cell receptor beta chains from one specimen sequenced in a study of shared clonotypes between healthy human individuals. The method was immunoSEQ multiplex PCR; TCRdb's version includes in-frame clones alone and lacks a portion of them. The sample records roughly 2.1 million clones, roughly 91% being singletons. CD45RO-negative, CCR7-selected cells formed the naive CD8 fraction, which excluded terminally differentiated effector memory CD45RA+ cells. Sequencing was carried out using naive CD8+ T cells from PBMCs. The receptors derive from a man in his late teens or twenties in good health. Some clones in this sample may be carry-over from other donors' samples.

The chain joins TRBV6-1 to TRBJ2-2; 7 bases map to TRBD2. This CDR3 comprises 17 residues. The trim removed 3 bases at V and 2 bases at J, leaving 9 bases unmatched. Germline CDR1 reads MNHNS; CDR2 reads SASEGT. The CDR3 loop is CASSDHRLAANTGELFF. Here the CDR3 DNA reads TGTGCCAGCAGTGATCATCGGCTAGCGGCCAACACCGGGGAGCTGTTTTTT.

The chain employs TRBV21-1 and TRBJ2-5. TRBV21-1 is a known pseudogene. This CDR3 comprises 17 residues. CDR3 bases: TGTGCCAGCAGCAAAGGGTCTAGGGGGAGGTACCAAGAGACCCAGTACTTC. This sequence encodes CASSKGSRGRYQETQYF.

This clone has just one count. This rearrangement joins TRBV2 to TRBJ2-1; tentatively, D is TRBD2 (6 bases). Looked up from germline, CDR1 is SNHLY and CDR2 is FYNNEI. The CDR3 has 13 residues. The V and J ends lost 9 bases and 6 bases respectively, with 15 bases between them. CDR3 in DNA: TGTGCCAGGCTAGCGTTGCCCCTCAATGAGCAGTTCTTC. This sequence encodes CARLALPLNEQFF.

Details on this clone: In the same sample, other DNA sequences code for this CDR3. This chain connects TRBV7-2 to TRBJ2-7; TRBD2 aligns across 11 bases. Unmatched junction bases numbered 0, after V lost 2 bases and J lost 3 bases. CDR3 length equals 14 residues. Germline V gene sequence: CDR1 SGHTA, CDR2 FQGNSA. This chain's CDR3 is CASSLTSGSYEQYF. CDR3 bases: TGTGCCAGCAGCTTAACTAGCGGGAGCTACGAGCAGTACTTC. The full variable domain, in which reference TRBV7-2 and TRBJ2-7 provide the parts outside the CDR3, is GAGVSQSPSNKVTEKGKDVELRCDPISGHTALYWYRQSLGQGLEFLIYFQGNSAPDKSGLPSDRFSAERTGGSVSTLTIQRTQQEDSAVYLCASSLTSGSYEQYFGPGTRLTVT.

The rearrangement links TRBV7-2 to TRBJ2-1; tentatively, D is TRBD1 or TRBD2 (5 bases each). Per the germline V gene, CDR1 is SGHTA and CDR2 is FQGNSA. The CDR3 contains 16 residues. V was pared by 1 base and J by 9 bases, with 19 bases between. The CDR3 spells CASSLERTILGGEQFF. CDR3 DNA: TGTGCCAGCAGCTTAGAACGGACAATTCTTGGGGGTGAGCAGTTCTTC.

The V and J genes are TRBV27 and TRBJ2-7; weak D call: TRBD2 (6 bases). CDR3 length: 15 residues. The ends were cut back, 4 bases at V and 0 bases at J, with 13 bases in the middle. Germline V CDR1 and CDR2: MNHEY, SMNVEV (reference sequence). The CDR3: CASSSGSTPSYEQYF. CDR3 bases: TGTGCCAGCAGTTCCGGGAGCACACCCTCCTACGAGCAGTACTTC.

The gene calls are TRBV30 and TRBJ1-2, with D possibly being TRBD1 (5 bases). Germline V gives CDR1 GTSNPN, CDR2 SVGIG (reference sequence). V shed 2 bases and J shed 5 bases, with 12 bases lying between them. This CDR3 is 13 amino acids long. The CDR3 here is CAWSSGGDYGYTF. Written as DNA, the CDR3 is TGTGCCTGGAGTTCGGGGGGAGATTATGGCTACACCTTC. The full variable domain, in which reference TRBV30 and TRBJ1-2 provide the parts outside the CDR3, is SQTIHQWPATLVQPVGSPLSLECTVEGTSNPNLYWYRQAAGRGLQLLFYSVGIGQISSEVPQNLSASRPQDRQFILSSKKLLLSDSGFYLCAWSSGGDYGYTFGSGTRLTVV.

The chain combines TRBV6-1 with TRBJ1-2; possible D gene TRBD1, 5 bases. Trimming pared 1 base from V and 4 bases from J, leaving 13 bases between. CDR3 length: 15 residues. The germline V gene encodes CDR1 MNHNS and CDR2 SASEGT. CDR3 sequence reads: CASSEVQDTSYGYTF. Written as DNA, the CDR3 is TGTGCCAGCAGTGAAGTACAGGACACCTCCTATGGCTACACCTTC.

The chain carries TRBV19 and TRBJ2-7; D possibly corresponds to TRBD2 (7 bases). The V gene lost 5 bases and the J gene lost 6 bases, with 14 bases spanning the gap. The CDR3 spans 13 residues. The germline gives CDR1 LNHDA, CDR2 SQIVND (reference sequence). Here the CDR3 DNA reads TGTGCCAGTAGTCGGGGGGCTTCTGGCGAGCAGTACTTC. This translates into CASSRGASGEQYF.

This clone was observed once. Here the CDR3 reads CASSPRLASYEQYF. The CDR3 nucleotides read TGCGCCAGCAGCCCCCGATTGGCTTCCTACGAGCAGTACTTC. J is TRBJ2-7 and V is TRBV4-3; D is unclear. Germline CDR1 reads LGHNA; CDR2 reads YSLEER. The V gene lost 4 bases and the J gene lost 1 base, with 11 bases spanning the gap. This CDR3 region has 14 residues.

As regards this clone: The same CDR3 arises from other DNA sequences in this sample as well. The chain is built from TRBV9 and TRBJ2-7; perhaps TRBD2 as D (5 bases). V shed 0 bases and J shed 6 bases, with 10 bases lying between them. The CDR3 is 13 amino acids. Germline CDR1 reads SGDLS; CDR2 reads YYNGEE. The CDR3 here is CASSVGGLGEQYF. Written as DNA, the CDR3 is TGTGCCAGCAGCGTAGGAGGGTTAGGCGAGCAGTACTTC.

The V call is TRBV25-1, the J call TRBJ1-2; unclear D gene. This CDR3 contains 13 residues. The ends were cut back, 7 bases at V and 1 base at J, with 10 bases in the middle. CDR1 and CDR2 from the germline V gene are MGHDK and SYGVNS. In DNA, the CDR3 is TGTGCCAGCATAGGACCGCTTAACTATGGCTACACCTTC. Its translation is CASIGPLNYGYTF.

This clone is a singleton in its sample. The CDR3 sequence is CASSPFRLVGSNEQFF. The CDR3 DNA reads as TGTGCCAGCAGTCCTTTTCGGCTAGTGGGAAGTAATGAGCAGTTCTTC. V gene TRBV28 combines with J gene TRBJ2-1; D is unresolved. Trimming took off 5 bases at V and 7 bases at J, with 21 bases between the two ends. Looked up from germline, CDR1 is MDHEN and CDR2 is SYDVKM. CDR3 length: 16 amino acids.

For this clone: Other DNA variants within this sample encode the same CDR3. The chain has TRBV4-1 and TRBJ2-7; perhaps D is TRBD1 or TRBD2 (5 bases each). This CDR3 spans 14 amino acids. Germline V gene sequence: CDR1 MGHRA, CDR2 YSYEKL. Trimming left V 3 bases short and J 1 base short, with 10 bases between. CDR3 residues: CASSHGTASYEQYF. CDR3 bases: TGCGCCAGCAGCCATGGGACGGCTTCCTACGAGCAGTACTTC.

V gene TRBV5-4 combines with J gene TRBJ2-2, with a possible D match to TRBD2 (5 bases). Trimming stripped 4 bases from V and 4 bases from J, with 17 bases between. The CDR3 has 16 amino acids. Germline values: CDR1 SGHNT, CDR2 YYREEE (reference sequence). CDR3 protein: CASSSPDSWGTGELFF. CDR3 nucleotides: TGTGCCAGCAGCAGCCCGGACTCGTGGGGCACCGGGGAGCTGTTTTTT. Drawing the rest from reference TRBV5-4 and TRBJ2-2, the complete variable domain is ETGVTQSPTHLIKTRGQQVTLRCSSQSGHNTVSWYQQALGQGPQFIFQYYREEENGRGNFPPRFSGLQFPNYSSELNVNALELDDSALYLCASSSPDSWGTGELFFGEGSRLTVL.

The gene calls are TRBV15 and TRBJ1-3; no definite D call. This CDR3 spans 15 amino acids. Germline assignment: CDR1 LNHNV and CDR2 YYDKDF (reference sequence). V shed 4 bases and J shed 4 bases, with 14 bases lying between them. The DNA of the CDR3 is TGTGCCACCAGCATGGACCGGACGTCGGGAAACACCATATATTTT. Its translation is CATSMDRTSGNTIYF.

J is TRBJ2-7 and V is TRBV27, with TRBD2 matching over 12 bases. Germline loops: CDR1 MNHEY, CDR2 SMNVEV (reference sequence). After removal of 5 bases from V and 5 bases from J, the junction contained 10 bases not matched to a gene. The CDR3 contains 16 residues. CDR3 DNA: TGTGCCAGCAGTCCCCAGACTAGCGGGAGCGTCCACGAGCAGTACTTC. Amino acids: CASSPQTSGSVHEQYF.

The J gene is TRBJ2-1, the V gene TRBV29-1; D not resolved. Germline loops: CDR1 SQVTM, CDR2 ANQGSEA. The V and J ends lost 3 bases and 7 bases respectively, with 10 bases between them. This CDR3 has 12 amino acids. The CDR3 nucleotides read TGCAGCGTTGACCTAGGTAGGAATGAGCAGTTCTTC. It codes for CSVDLGRNEQFF.

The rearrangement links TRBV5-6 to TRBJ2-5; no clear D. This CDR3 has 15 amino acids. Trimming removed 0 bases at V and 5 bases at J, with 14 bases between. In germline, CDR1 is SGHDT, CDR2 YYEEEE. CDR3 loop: CASSLGRVLEETQYF. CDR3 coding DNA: TGTGCCAGCAGCTTGGGAAGGGTTTTGGAGGAGACCCAGTACTTC.